Each of the 2 T cell receptor beta chains below was sequenced from the same sample in a study of cytomegalovirus exposure and HLA in healthy donors. Primers: 60 Vbeta forward and 13 Jbeta reverse. Clones were read by immunoSEQ multiplex PCR, and TCRdb kept only the in-frame ones, dropping some. The table has hundreds of thousands of clones, 65% to 80% seen once. The specimen was PBMCs. These receptors were taken from a girl aged 2 to 10 in good health and CMV-seronegative.

This clone was seen a handful of times. This chain's CDR3 is CASSTGAFNEKLFF. The CDR3 DNA sequence: TGTGCCAGCAGTACAGGGGCTTTTAATGAAAAACTGTTTTTT. This chain connects TRBV2 to TRBJ1-4; TRBD1 agrees at 7 bases. Germline trimming cut 5 bases from V and 4 bases from J; bases unmatched to any gene: 4. This CDR3 spans 14 amino acids. Looked up from germline, CDR1 is SNHLY and CDR2 is FYNNEI.

This clone was seen once. The rearrangement uses TRBV27 and TRBJ2-7; no definite D call. Germline V gene lookup returns CDR1 MNHEY and CDR2 SMNVEV (reference sequence). The CDR3 extends over 13 amino acids. Trimming shortened V by 4 bases and J by 0 bases, and 7 bases separated the two germline ends. CDR3 protein: CASSSPSSYEQYF. As DNA, the CDR3 is TGTGCCAGCAGTTCCCCGAGCTCCTACGAGCAGTACTTC.